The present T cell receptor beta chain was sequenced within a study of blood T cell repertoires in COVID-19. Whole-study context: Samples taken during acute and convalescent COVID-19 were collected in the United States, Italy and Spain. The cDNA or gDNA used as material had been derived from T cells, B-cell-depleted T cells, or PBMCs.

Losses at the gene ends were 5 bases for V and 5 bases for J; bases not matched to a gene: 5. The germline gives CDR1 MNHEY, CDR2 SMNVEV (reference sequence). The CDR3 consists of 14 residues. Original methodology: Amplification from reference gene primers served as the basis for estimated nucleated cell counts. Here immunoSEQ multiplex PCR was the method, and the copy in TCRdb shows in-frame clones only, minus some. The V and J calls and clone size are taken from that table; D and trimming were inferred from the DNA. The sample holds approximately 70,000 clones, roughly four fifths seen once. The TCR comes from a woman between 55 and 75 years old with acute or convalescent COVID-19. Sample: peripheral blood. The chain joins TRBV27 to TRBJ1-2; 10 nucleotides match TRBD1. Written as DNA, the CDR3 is TGTGCCAGCAGTAAGGACAGGGGGACATATGGCTACACCTTC. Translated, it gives CASSKDRGTYGYTF.